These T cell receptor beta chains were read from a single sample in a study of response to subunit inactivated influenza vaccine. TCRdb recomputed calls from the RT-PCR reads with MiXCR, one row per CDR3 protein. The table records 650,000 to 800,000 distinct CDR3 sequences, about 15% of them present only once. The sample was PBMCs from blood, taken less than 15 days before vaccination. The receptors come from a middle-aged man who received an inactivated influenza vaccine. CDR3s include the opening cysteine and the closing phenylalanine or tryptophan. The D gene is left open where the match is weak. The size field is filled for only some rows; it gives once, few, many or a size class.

cdr3_aa: CASSWTSGRGGETQYF
cdr3_nt: TGCGCCAGCAGCTGGACTAGCGGGAGAGGAGGGGAGACCCAGTACTTC
j_call: TRBJ2-5
d_call: TRBD2
clone_size: many
v_call: TRBV5-1

cdr3_aa: CASSEGASALSYEQYF
cdr3_nt: TGTGCCAGCAGTGAAGGAGCCAGCGCTTTGTCCTACGAGCAGTACTTC
j_call: TRBJ2-7
d_call: .
clone_size: .
v_call: TRBV6-1

cdr3_aa: CASSFRAYSSGNTIYF
cdr3_nt: TGTGCCAGCAGCTTCAGAGCTTACAGCTCTGGAAACACCATATATTTT
j_call: TRBJ1-3
d_call: .
clone_size: many
v_call: TRBV7-2

cdr3_aa: CASSSQRQPPRSQYF
cdr3_nt: TGTGCCAGCAGTTCCCAGAGACAGCCCCCAAGGTCCCAGTACTTC
j_call: TRBJ2-5
d_call: .
clone_size: .
v_call: TRBV27

cdr3_aa: CSATSPGLETQYF
cdr3_nt: TGCAGTGCCACTAGCCCGGGTCTGGAGACCCAGTACTTC
j_call: TRBJ2-5
d_call: .
clone_size: few
v_call: TRBV20-1

cdr3_aa: CASSYLGTSGGLSYNEQFF
cdr3_nt: TGTGCCAGCAGTTACCTCGGGACTAGCGGGGGTCTCTCCTACAATGAGCAGTTCTTC
j_call: TRBJ2-1
d_call: TRBD2
clone_size: few
v_call: TRBV6-5

cdr3_aa: CASSLASGTSIYEQFF
cdr3_nt: TGCGCCAGCAGCTTAGCCTCCGGGACTAGCATCTATGAGCAGTTCTTC
j_call: TRBJ2-1
d_call: TRBD2
clone_size: many
v_call: TRBV5-1

cdr3_aa: CASILTSRLAGKVHEQFF
cdr3_nt: TGTGCCAGCATCCTTACGAGCAGATTAGCGGGAAAGGTCCATGAGCAGTTCTTC
j_call: TRBJ2-1
d_call: TRBD2
clone_size: few
v_call: TRBV6-1

cdr3_aa: CAWKPPLYEQYF
cdr3_nt: TGTGCCTGGAAACCGCCTCTCTACGAGCAGTACTTC
j_call: TRBJ2-7
d_call: .
clone_size: .
v_call: TRBV30

cdr3_aa: CAWSVVSEVPEAFF
cdr3_nt: TGTGCCTGGAGTGTGGTCTCAGAGGTCCCTGAAGCTTTCTTT
j_call: TRBJ1-1
d_call: .
clone_size: many
v_call: TRBV30

cdr3_aa: CASSGFLAGVQETQYF
cdr3_nt: TGTGCCAGCAGCGGGTTCCTAGCGGGAGTCCAAGAGACCCAGTACTTC
j_call: TRBJ2-5
d_call: TRBD2
clone_size: many
v_call: TRBV5-5

cdr3_aa: CASSQAPVGLGREQYF
cdr3_nt: TGCGCCAGCAGCCAAGCTCCTGTAGGGCTTGGGAGGGAGCAGTACTTC
j_call: TRBJ2-7
d_call: .
clone_size: few
v_call: TRBV4-1

cdr3_aa: CASSPLGGGLARETQYF
cdr3_nt: TGTGCCAGCAGCCCCCTCGGAGGGGGACTAGCACGGGAGACCCAGTACTTC
j_call: TRBJ2-5
d_call: TRBD2
clone_size: few
v_call: TRBV7-2

cdr3_aa: CASSSGTSPWEAFF
cdr3_nt: TGTGCCAGCAGCTCCGGGACATCTCCTTGGGAAGCTTTCTTT
j_call: TRBJ1-1
d_call: .
clone_size: few
v_call: TRBV6-1

cdr3_aa: CASSPKNTDTQYF
cdr3_nt: TGTGCCAGCAGCCCCAAGAACACAGATACGCAGTATTTT
j_call: TRBJ2-3
d_call: .
clone_size: .
v_call: TRBV11-2

cdr3_aa: CASSLQKDTDTQYF
cdr3_nt: TGTGCCAGCAGTTTACAGAAGGACACAGATACGCAGTATTTT
j_call: TRBJ2-3
d_call: .
clone_size: .
v_call: TRBV2

cdr3_aa: CSAPTSSGRPNEQFF
cdr3_nt: TGCAGTGCCCCTACCTCTAGCGGGAGGCCCAATGAGCAGTTCTTC
j_call: TRBJ2-1
d_call: TRBD2
clone_size: few
v_call: TRBV20-1

cdr3_aa: CSARVTGPYGYTF
cdr3_nt: TGCAGTGCTAGAGTTACAGGCCCCTATGGCTACACCTTC
j_call: TRBJ1-2
d_call: .
clone_size: .
v_call: TRBV20-1

cdr3_aa: CATSTELHEQFF
cdr3_nt: TGTGCCACATCGACCGAACTCCATGAGCAGTTCTTC
j_call: TRBJ2-1
d_call: .
clone_size: .
v_call: TRBV6-2/TRBV6-3

cdr3_aa: CASSHIDSSSYEQYF
cdr3_nt: TGTGCCAGCAGCCATATTGACTCAAGCTCCTACGAGCAGTACTTC
j_call: TRBJ2-7
d_call: .
clone_size: many
v_call: TRBV4-2

cdr3_aa: CASSLTTGGQPLHF
cdr3_nt: TGTGCCAGCAGTTTAACGACAGGGGGCCAACCCCTCCACTTT
j_call: TRBJ1-6
d_call: TRBD1
clone_size: .
v_call: TRBV27

cdr3_aa: CASSQEKGRSYEQYF
cdr3_nt: TGCGCCAGCAGCCAAGAGAAAGGACGGTCCTACGAGCAGTACTTC
j_call: TRBJ2-7
d_call: .
clone_size: .
v_call: TRBV4-3

cdr3_aa: CASSLRGRLVGQETQYF
cdr3_nt: TGTGCCAGCAGCTTAAGAGGGCGGCTAGTGGGCCAAGAGACCCAGTACTTC
j_call: TRBJ2-5
d_call: .
clone_size: few
v_call: TRBV7-8

cdr3_aa: CIVEAGYGAYEQYF
cdr3_nt: TGCATCGTTGAGGCGGGGTATGGAGCTTACGAGCAGTACTTC
j_call: TRBJ2-7
d_call: .
clone_size: .
v_call: TRBV29-1

cdr3_aa: CATSILAGATKNIQYF
cdr3_nt: TGTGCCACCAGCATTCTTGCGGGGGCTACCAAAAACATTCAGTACTTC
j_call: TRBJ2-4
d_call: .
clone_size: many
v_call: TRBV15

cdr3_aa: CASRQQGLNTEAFF
cdr3_nt: TGTGCCAGCAGACAGCAGGGTTTGAACACTGAAGCTTTCTTT
j_call: TRBJ1-1
d_call: .
clone_size: few
v_call: TRBV25-1

cdr3_aa: CASRRDRGSTDTKYF
cdr3_nt: TGTGCCAGCAGGAGGGACAGGGGAAGCACAGATACGAAGTATTTT
j_call: TRBJ2-3
d_call: TRBD1
clone_size: .
v_call: TRBV6-1

cdr3_aa: CAWGAFNQPQHF
cdr3_nt: TGTGCCTGGGGGGCTTTCAATCAGCCCCAGCATTTT
j_call: TRBJ1-5
d_call: .
clone_size: few
v_call: TRBV30

cdr3_aa: CASSQALDTYEQYF
cdr3_nt: TGTGCCAGCAGCCAAGCATTAGATACCTACGAGCAGTACTTC
j_call: TRBJ2-7
d_call: .
clone_size: .
v_call: TRBV4-2

cdr3_aa: CASSPRRDSGATMFEQFF
cdr3_nt: TGTGCCAGCTCACCGCGGCGGGACAGCGGGGCGACAATGTTTGAGCAGTTCTTC
j_call: TRBJ2-1
d_call: .
clone_size: .
v_call: TRBV18

cdr3_aa: CASSMTGGGSEAFF
cdr3_nt: TGTGCCAGCAGCATGACAGGGGGCGGTTCTGAAGCTTTCTTT
j_call: TRBJ1-1
d_call: TRBD1
clone_size: .
v_call: TRBV6-2/TRBV6-3

cdr3_aa: CSVGANGNIQYF
cdr3_nt: TGCAGTGTAGGGGCGAATGGAAACATTCAGTACTTC
j_call: TRBJ2-4
d_call: .
clone_size: .
v_call: TRBV20-1

cdr3_aa: CASSYWAGAETQYF
cdr3_nt: TGTGCCAGCAGTTACTGGGCAGGGGCAGAGACCCAGTACTTC
j_call: TRBJ2-5
d_call: .
clone_size: few
v_call: TRBV6-5